These 29 T cell receptor beta chains share one sample of origin, sequenced in a study of post-analysis software for immune sequencing data. Study results and limitations: TRBV5-6, TRBV5-1 and TRBV20-1 were among about 5 TRBV segments more frequent in patients than controls.

Prepared libraries of TCR beta cDNA carried unique molecular identifiers. One entry per CDR3 protein results from TCRdb running MiXCR on the PCR reads. Of hundreds of thousands of distinct CDR3 sequences in the sample, about 32% were seen once. Their antigen targets remain unknown. The sequencing sample was made of blood. Every receptor here comes from a girl aged 5 to 17 with multiple sclerosis.

A remark on this clonotype: This could be a read error, since a much larger clone is one nucleotide away. The chain uses TRBV10-3 and TRBJ2-5; no firm D call. V was clipped by 4 bases and J by 4 bases, with 10 bases between them. This CDR3 is built from 13 residues. Germline V CDR1 and CDR2: ENHRY, SYGVKD. DNA for the CDR3: TGTGCCATCAGTGTAGTGACCGCAGAGACCCAGTACTTC. Its protein product is CAISVVTAETQYF.

This clonotype was seen many times. This sequence joins TRBV6-6 and TRBJ1-1; D might be TRBD1 (6 bases). This CDR3 contains 15 residues. V was pared by 4 bases and J by 6 bases, with 18 bases between. Germline CDR1 and CDR2: MNHNY and SVGAGI (reference sequence). The CDR3: CASSSSLTGGPEAFF. In nucleotides, the CDR3 is TGTGCCAGCAGTTCATCACTGACAGGCGGGCCTGAAGCTTTCTTT.

V gene TRBV2 combines with J gene TRBJ2-1, with D possibly being TRBD1 (5 bases). Germline CDR1 is SNHLY and CDR2 is FYNNEI. Trimming took 8 bases from V and 0 from J, leaving 14 bases between them. The CDR3 runs to 15 residues. The DNA for the CDR3 is TGTGCCAGCCCAGGTGGGGCCAGCTCCTACAATGAGCAGTTCTTC. Protein sequence: CASPGGASSYNEQFF.

V gene TRBV7-9 combines with J gene TRBJ1-5; D is unclear. This CDR3 spans 12 amino acids. The V and J ends lost 3 bases and 7 bases respectively, with 7 bases between them. The V gene's germline CDR1 is SEHNR and CDR2 FQNEAQ (reference sequence). The CDR3 protein is CASSFTSQPQHF. In DNA form, the CDR3 reads TGTGCCAGCAGCTTTACGTCCCAGCCCCAGCATTTT.

This clonotype was picked up a small number of times. The rearrangement links TRBV24-1 to TRBJ2-5, with 7 bases identical to TRBD1. The V gene's germline CDR1 is KGHDR and CDR2 SFDVKD. Losses at the gene ends were 6 bases for V and 1 base for J; bases not matched to a gene: 4. CDR3 length: 14 amino acids. CDR3 DNA: TGTGCCACCAGTAACAGGGGACCCCAAGAGACCCAGTACTTC. The encoded protein is CATSNRGPQETQYF.

In its sample, this clonotype was seen a few times. The V call is TRBV4-3, the J call TRBJ1-4, with a possible D match to TRBD1 (5 bases). Trimming cost V 5 bases and J 8 bases, with 21 bases left between them. Germline V gene lookup returns CDR1 LGHNA and CDR2 YSLEER. The CDR3 extends over 16 amino acids. The chain's CDR3 is CASSASVGGEAEKLFF. CDR3 bases: TGCGCCAGCAGCGCTTCAGTCGGGGGAGAGGCCGAAAAACTGTTTTTT.

This clonotype was seen a handful of times. The chain employs TRBV20-1 and TRBJ1-2; 10 bases line up with TRBD1. The CDR3 loop spans 14 amino acids. V lost 0 bases to trimming and J lost 8 bases; unmatched junction nucleotides: 6. The germline gives CDR1 DFQATT, CDR2 SNEGSKA (reference sequence). CDR3: CSAREVDRGHGYTF. Here the CDR3 DNA reads TGCAGTGCTAGAGAGGTTGACAGGGGGCACGGCTACACCTTC.

Of note for this clonotype: Mismatch with germline at one junction end may stem from a read error. The chain couples TRBV28 to TRBJ1-5, with TRBD1 matching over 7 bases. Germline V gene sequence: CDR1 MDHEN, CDR2 SYDVKM. This CDR3 has 16 residues. For the CDR3, the DNA is TGTGCCAGCAGACTCCGGAGGGACAGCGCTAATCGGCCCCAGCATTTT. Translating it yields CASRLRRDSANRPQHF.

This chain connects TRBV7-2 to TRBJ2-5; no definite D call. CDR3 length: 15 amino acids. The V gene's germline CDR1 is SGHTA and CDR2 FQGNSA. The ends were cut back, 1 base at V and 1 base at J, with 10 bases in the middle. This chain's CDR3 is CASSLGLGPQETQYF. CDR3 nucleotides: TGTGCCAGCAGCTTAGGACTCGGCCCCCAAGAGACCCAGTACTTC.

There are a few counts of this clonotype. The chain combines TRBV14 with TRBJ2-7; D call uncertain. V shed 0 bases and J shed 1 base, with 7 bases lying between them. The CDR3 totals 14 residues. The germline gives CDR1 SGHDN, CDR2 FVKESK. The CDR3 nucleotides are TGTGCCAGCAGCCAAGAAACAATATCCTACGAGCAGTACTTC. Translating it yields CASSQETISYEQYF.

There are a few counts of this clonotype. The CDR3 nucleotides read TGTGCCAGCAGCCCTGACCACTACAATGAGCAGTTCTTC. Encoded protein: CASSPDHYNEQFF. This chain joins TRBV7-9 and TRBJ2-1; D ambiguous. Trimming removed 5 bases from V and 3 bases from J, with 8 bases in between. The CDR3 totals 13 residues. Germline V CDR1 and CDR2: SEHNR, FQNEAQ (reference sequence).

The CDR3 loop is CASRTRTSLHEQFF. In DNA form, the CDR3 reads TGTGCCAGCAGAACCAGGACTAGCCTCCATGAGCAGTTCTTC. The V and J genes are TRBV12-3 or TRBV12-4 and TRBJ2-1, with 8 bases fitting TRBD2. The CDR3 covers 14 residues. J lost 8 bases, V lost 6 bases, and 9 bases had no gene match.

This sequence joins TRBV28 and TRBJ2-4; D unclear. V dropped 3 bases and J dropped 7 bases, with 13 bases sitting between them. This CDR3 is 14 amino acids long. Germline V gives CDR1 MDHEN, CDR2 SYDVKM. The CDR3 loop is CASSFGFSANIQYF. The CDR3 bases are TGTGCCAGCAGTTTCGGGTTCTCCGCCAACATTCAGTACTTC.

V is TRBV19 and J is TRBJ2-3; 7 positions match TRBD1. After removal of 6 bases from V and 4 bases from J, the junction contained 10 bases not matched to a gene. Germline CDR1 and CDR2: LNHDA and SQIVND (reference sequence). The CDR3 has 15 residues. The CDR3 reads CASSPGQSESDTQYF. The CDR3 DNA follows: TGTGCCAGTAGCCCGGGACAGTCCGAATCAGATACGCAGTATTTT.

In its sample, this clonotype was seen a few times. This sequence joins TRBV29-1 and TRBJ2-3, with a weak D call TRBD2 (7 bases). Trimming removed 1 base at V and 2 bases at J, with 13 bases between. The CDR3 runs 15 residues. Germline V lookup: CDR1 SQVTM, CDR2 ANQGSEA. The CDR3 bases are TGCAGCGTTGAAGGTGGGGCGGGGGCCACAGATACGCAGTATTTT. Translating it yields CSVEGGAGATDTQYF.

The chain combines TRBV29-1 with TRBJ2-1; no clear D gene. This CDR3 contains 12 residues. Trimming left V 5 bases short and J 7 bases short, with 12 bases between. CDR1 is SQVTM, CDR2 ANQGSEA, per germline. This CDR3 reads CSVSPESNEQFF. CDR3 bases: TGCAGCGTTTCCCCCGAGTCTAATGAGCAGTTCTTC.

This rearrangement joins TRBV29-1 to TRBJ1-2; D is uncertain. V was pared by 3 bases and J by 4 bases, with 9 bases between. CDR3 length: 12 residues. Germline CDR1 SQVTM, CDR2 ANQGSEA. The CDR3 region has the DNA TGCAGCGTTGAGGGCAGCCGCTATGGCTACACCTTC. Amino acids: CSVEGSRYGYTF.

The chain is built from TRBV7-2 and TRBJ1-1, with 7 bases matching TRBD1. V dropped 2 bases and J dropped 10; count of bases not matched to a gene: 7. The CDR3 spans 13 residues. Per the germline V gene, CDR1 is SGHTA and CDR2 is FQGNSA. The CDR3 here is CASSLKTGTPAFF. The CDR3 nucleotides are TGTGCCAGCAGCTTAAAGACAGGGACCCCAGCTTTCTTT.

This clonotype was counted a few times. The chain links TRBV20-1 to TRBJ1-2; D uncertain. The CDR3 sequence is 12 residues long. Germline V gene lookup returns CDR1 DFQATT and CDR2 SNEGSKA (reference sequence). Between the trimmed V and J ends, which lost 2 bases and 5 bases, there was a span of 9 bases. The CDR3 spells CSARPGGYGYTF. CDR3 nucleotide sequence: TGCAGTGCTAGACCGGGAGGATATGGCTACACCTTC.

The chain is built from TRBV20-1 and TRBJ2-4, with 10 bases fitting TRBD1. The J call may be in error: the DNA end matches TRBJ2-7 better. The germline gives CDR1 DFQATT, CDR2 SNEGSKA (reference sequence). The CDR3 is 13 amino acids. In DNA, the CDR3 is TGCAGTGCTAATGACAGGGGGCCTTACGAGCAGTACTTC. Its protein is CSANDRGPYEQYF.

The genes are TRBV3-1 and TRBJ2-4, with D maybe TRBD2 (6 bases). Germline V gene sequence: CDR1 LGHDT, CDR2 YNNKEL (reference sequence). Trimming removed 2 bases from V and 6 bases from J, with 20 bases in between. This CDR3 is built from 17 residues. CDR3: CASSQKFVRGTANIQYF. CDR3 in DNA: TGTGCCAGCAGCCAAAAGTTTGTACGGGGGACCGCAAACATTCAGTACTTC.

This clonotype was counted only a few times. The gene calls are TRBV20-1 and TRBJ2-3, with D unclear. The CDR3 runs 11 residues. Looked up from germline, CDR1 is DFQATT and CDR2 is SNEGSKA (reference sequence). V gave up 3 bases and J gave up 4 bases, with 5 bases separating them. CDR3 residues: CSASPADTQYF. The DNA of the CDR3 is TGCAGTGCTAGTCCCGCAGATACGCAGTATTTT.

The rearrangement joins TRBV9 to TRBJ2-1; the match to TRBD2 covers 8 bases. The CDR3 has 14 amino acids. V lost 4 bases to trimming and J lost 13 bases; unmatched junction nucleotides: 13. CDR1 is SGDLS, CDR2 YYNGEE, per germline. CDR3 loop: CASSQSGSQETQFF. CDR3 DNA sequence: TGTGCCAGCAGCCAGAGCGGGAGCCAAGAGACCCAGTTCTTC.

This clonotype occurred a few times. The rearrangement links TRBV6-5 to TRBJ1-2, with D possibly matching TRBD1 (5 bases). CDR1 is MNHEY, CDR2 SVGAGI, per germline. V lost 10 bases, J lost 4 bases, and 16 bases lay in between. The CDR3 runs to 13 residues. Here the CDR3 reads CATREPAGYGYTF. The DNA of the CDR3 is TGTGCCACCAGGGAGCCTGCGGGCTATGGCTACACCTTC.

This chain links TRBV12-3 or TRBV12-4 with TRBJ2-1; no clear D gene. The CDR3 covers 12 residues. Trimming left V 6 bases short and J 5 bases short, with 8 bases between. CDR3 sequence (DNA): TGTGCCAGCAGCTCCGTGCACAATGAGCAGTTCTTC. It is translated as CASSSVHNEQFF.

This clonotype appeared a single time. The chain combines TRBV6-6 with TRBJ2-4; D might be TRBD1 or TRBD2, each matching 6 bases. The CDR3 sequence is 17 residues long. V was trimmed by 5 bases and J by 0 bases, leaving 17 bases between them. Germline CDR1 reads MNHNY; CDR2 reads SVGAGI (reference sequence). Here the CDR3 DNA reads TGTGCCAGCAGTCCTAAGGCCAGGGGACTAGCCAAAAACATTCAGTACTTC. Residues: CASSPKARGLAKNIQYF.

This chain links TRBV9 with TRBJ1-6; D is unresolved. CDR3 length: 13 residues. V lost 0 bases and J lost 9, with 7 bases in between. Germline CDR1 and CDR2: SGDLS and YYNGEE. In DNA, the CDR3 is TGTGCCAGCAGCGTAGGGCCTTTTTCACCCCTCCACTTT. Translation: CASSVGPFSPLHF.

The chain employs TRBV27 and TRBJ2-5, with TRBD2 matching 10 bases. J gave up 5 bases and V 6 bases, and 12 bases lay outside the gene matches. Germline-derived CDR1 and CDR2 are MNHEY and SMNVEV (reference sequence). The CDR3 loop spans 16 amino acids. The CDR3 DNA sequence: TGTGCCAGCAGCCCCCTAGCGGGGGTCCGTTCGGAGACCCAGTACTTC. Protein: CASSPLAGVRSETQYF.

This chain uses TRBV2 with TRBJ2-1, with D perhaps TRBD1 (5 bases). The CDR3 is 16 amino acids. Germline V gene data show CDR1 as SNHLY and CDR2 as FYNNEI. V lost 6 bases to trimming and J lost 2 bases, with 17 bases between them. CDR3 protein: CASRVDSFLTYNEQFF. The CDR3 coding sequence is TGTGCCAGCAGGGTAGACAGTTTCCTGACCTACAATGAGCAGTTCTTC.